These 5 T cell receptor beta chains were all obtained from the same sample, sequenced in a study of blood T cell repertoires in COVID-19. The data were produced by immunoSEQ multiplex PCR, yet TCRdb's version contains in-frame clones alone and is incomplete. The sample has 85,000 to 130,000 clones, about 80% seen once. Sequences were obtained from peripheral blood. The receptors stem from a woman aged 60-75 years with acute or convalescent COVID-19.

The chain links TRBV5-4 to TRBJ1-2, with TRBD1 as a possible D gene (6 bases). Germline V gene sequence: CDR1 SGHNT, CDR2 YYREEE (reference sequence). The CDR3 totals 17 residues. V lost 3 bases and J lost 4, with 22 bases in between. CDR3 DNA sequence: TGTGCCAGCAGCTCACCGGGACACTCAAGTATGGGCTATGGCTACACCTTC. Amino acid sequence: CASSSPGHSSMGYGYTF.

J is TRBJ1-2 and V is TRBV7-6, with 7 nucleotides matching TRBD1. Germline trimming cut 4 bases from V and 2 bases from J; bases unmatched to any gene: 10. Germline lookup yields CDR1 SGHVS and CDR2 FNYEAQ. There are 16 residues in the CDR3. The CDR3 DNA reads as TGTGCCAGCAGCTCCTTAGGCGTACAGGGGAACTATGGCTACACCTTC. Protein product: CASSSLGVQGNYGYTF.

The genes are TRBV28 and TRBJ2-2; possibly TRBD2 for D (5 bases). The ends were cut back, 6 bases at V and 4 bases at J, with 21 bases in the middle. This CDR3 spans 17 amino acids. CDR1 is MDHEN, CDR2 SYDVKM, per germline. For the CDR3, the DNA is TGTGCCAGCAGCCCTTTTGGAGGAGCGGTTCCCACCGGGGAGCTGTTTTTT. Amino acid sequence: CASSPFGGAVPTGELFF.

The chain has TRBV1 and TRBJ1-6; the table's D call, TRBD1, was not checked against the DNA. TRBV1 corresponds to a pseudogene. The CDR3 has 18 residues. The CDR3 region has the DNA TGCACCAGCAGCCCGGACCAACCAGGGCTTTTCTATAATTCACCCCTCCACTTT. Translation gives CTSSPDQPGLFYNSPLHF.

The rearrangement joins TRBV10-3 to TRBJ2-3, with 10 bases identical to TRBD1. The V segment lost 10 bases and the J segment 1 base; nucleotides outside the gene matches: 5. This CDR3 comprises 14 residues. CDR1 ENHRY and CDR2 SYGVKD come from the germline V gene. The CDR3 spells CATGDRGGTDTQYF. The CDR3 DNA reads as TGTGCCACCGGGGACAGGGGTGGCACAGATACGCAGTATTTT.